This is a list of T cell receptor beta chains from one sample in a study of post-analysis software for immune sequencing data. TCRdb itself ran the PCR reads through MiXCR, one entry per CDR3 protein. This sample has hundreds of thousands of distinct CDR3 sequences, with about 53% found just once. The sequenced sample consisted of blood. These receptor sequences come from a girl between 10 and 17 years old with multiple sclerosis. CDR3s include the opening cysteine and the closing phenylalanine or tryptophan. The size entry is marked missing in some rows and otherwise reads once, few, many or a size class.

NA	TRBV14	TRBJ2-1	16	CASSQSGPLSGNEQFF
few	TRBV20-1	TRBJ2-1	12	CSACGIGNEQFF
NA	TRBV20-1	TRBJ2-5	14	CSARSPGQQETQYF
NA	TRBV5-1	NA	14	CASSLEAGDHEQYF
NA	TRBV5-1	TRBJ2-7	14	CASTTKPAVNEQYF
NA	TRBV2	TRBJ2-7	17	CASSEGPRDFFSYEQYF
NA	TRBV29-1	TRBJ2-7	13	CSVDRGQGYEQYF
NA	TRBV20-1	TRBJ2-7	15	CSAGGTGGRTYEQYF
NA	TRBV4-1	TRBJ2-7	15	CASSQEGGTTYEQYF
few	TRBV6-5	TRBJ2-4	13	CASSYSSPSQQYF
few	TRBV3-1	TRBJ2-5	15	CASSQEPGGAQTQYF
few	TRBV29-1	TRBJ1-5	13	CSVGAANNQPQHF
NA	TRBV25-1	TRBJ2-1	19	CASSEWGTSGSAAYNEQFF
few	TRBV28	TRBJ2-7	14	CASRNRGAAYEQYF